These T cell receptor beta chains were read from a single sample in a study of cytomegalovirus exposure and HLA in healthy donors. Data came from immunoSEQ multiplex PCR; TCRdb stores just in-frame clones and leaves some out. The sample includes hundreds of thousands of clones, roughly 90% seen only once; the top ten take 12%. The sample comprised PBMCs. Receptors were obtained from a man younger than 30 in good health and CMV-seropositive. The CDR3 runs from the conserved cysteine through the conserved F or W. D genes are given only for firm matches. A row's size may be missing; if present it is once, few, many or a size class.

j_call cdr3_length v_call clone_size d_call cdr3_aa cdr3_nt
TRBJ1-1 14 TRBV5-1 NA NA CASSAGTANTEAFF TGCGCCAGCAGCGCCGGGACGGCTAACACTGAAGCTTTCTTT
TRBJ1-1 14 TRBV18 few TRBD1 CASSPGQGQRGAFF TGTGCCAGCTCACCGGGACAGGGGCAAAGAGGAGCTTTCTTT
TRBJ1-4 15 TRBV5-6 NA NA CASSLLGSTNEKLFF TGTGCCAGCAGCTTGTTAGGGAGTACTAATGAAAAACTGTTTTTT
TRBJ2-5 14 TRBV5-1 NA NA CASSLPGAEETQYF TGCGCCAGCAGCTTGCCGGGGGCCGAAGAGACCCAGTACTTC
TRBJ2-1 15 TRBV6-5 NA TRBD2 CASSTGLVSWNEQFF TGTGCCAGCAGTACGGGACTAGTCTCTTGGAATGAGCAGTTCTTC
TRBJ2-7 16 TRBV4-1 NA TRBD2 CASSHRIAGGSHEQYF TGCGCCAGCAGCCACCGAATAGCGGGAGGGTCCCACGAGCAGTACTTC
TRBJ2-2 14 TRBV11-3 NA NA CASSRSGNTGELFF TGTGCCAGCAGCCGTAGCGGTAACACCGGGGAGCTGTTTTTT
TRBJ2-5 16 TRBV27 NA NA CASSKKGGTGQETQYF TGTGCCAGCAGTAAAAAAGGCGGGACTGGACAAGAGACCCAGTACTTC
TRBJ1-5 15 TRBV6-1 NA NA CASGRSGFGNQPQHF TGTGCCAGCGGACGTTCAGGGTTTGGCAATCAGCCCCAGCATTTT
TRBJ2-7 14 TRBV7-2 few TRBD1 CASSLRDRALEQYF TGTGCCAGCAGCCTAAGGGACAGGGCCCTCGAGCAGTACTTC
TRBJ2-2 14 TRBV27 many NA CASRWGAGAGELFF TGTGCCAGCAGGTGGGGGGCGGGGGCCGGGGAGCTGTTTTTT
TRBJ2-6 18 TRBV4-1 NA NA CASSQEYAGSVRANVLTF TGCGCCAGCAGCCAAGAATACGCAGGGTCAGTTCGGGCCAACGTCCTGACTTTC
TRBJ2-5 15 TRBV5-1 NA NA CASTQEGTAEETQYF TGCGCCAGCACCCAGGAGGGGACAGCTGAAGAGACCCAGTACTTC
TRBJ1-5 14 TRBV5-6 few NA CASSSTGTNQPQHF TGTGCCAGCAGCTCCACAGGGACGAATCAGCCCCAGCATTTT